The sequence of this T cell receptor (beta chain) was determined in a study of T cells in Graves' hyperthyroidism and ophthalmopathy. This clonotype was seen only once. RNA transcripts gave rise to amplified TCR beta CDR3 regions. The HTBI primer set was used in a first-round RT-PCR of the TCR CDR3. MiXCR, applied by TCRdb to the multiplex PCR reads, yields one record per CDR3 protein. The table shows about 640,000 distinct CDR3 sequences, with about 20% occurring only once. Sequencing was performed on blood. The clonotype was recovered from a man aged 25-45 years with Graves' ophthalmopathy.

The CDR3 sequence: CASSPASGEREQYF. The CDR3 bases are TGTGCCAGCAGCCCCGCTAGCGGGGAGAGGGAGCAGTACTTC. The V and J genes are TRBV4-2 and TRBJ2-7; 9 bases fit TRBD2. Germline V gene sequence: CDR1 LGHNA, CDR2 YNFKEQ. The junction had 8 bases not matched to a gene; V was cut back by 4 bases and J by 7 bases. CDR3 length equals 14 residues.